This T cell receptor (beta chain) appears in the sequencing data of a study of siplizumab effects on memory and regulatory T cells. Whole-study findings and limits: Proliferating siplizumab-culture Treg suppressive function went unconfirmed. Memory cells seemed less diverse than naive T cells, which seemed major alloresponse contributors. The study found that mappable alloreactive CD4+ clones averaged roughly 70% Treg-derived with siplizumab and approximately 28% in controls.

In each sample, 85,000 to 100,000 TCR templates were assayed. The repertoire was sequenced with immunoSEQ multiplex PCR; TCRdb's copy has only in-frame clones and lacks some. This table has about 100,000 clones, roughly nine tenths appearing once. Details on this clone: Its target is unknown.

Germline loops: CDR1 MGHRA, CDR2 YSYEKL. V dropped 1 base and J dropped 2; count of bases not matched to a gene: 5. The CDR3 is 17 residues long. The material sequenced was Tregs sorted from blood. V and J are TRBV4-1 and TRBJ2-7; TRBD2 agrees at 13 bases. The TCR sequence derives from a human donor in good health. The CDR3 spells CASSQGSGLAGAYEQYF. For the CDR3, the DNA is TGCGCCAGCAGCCAAGGTTCAGGACTAGCGGGGGCCTACGAGCAGTACTTC.